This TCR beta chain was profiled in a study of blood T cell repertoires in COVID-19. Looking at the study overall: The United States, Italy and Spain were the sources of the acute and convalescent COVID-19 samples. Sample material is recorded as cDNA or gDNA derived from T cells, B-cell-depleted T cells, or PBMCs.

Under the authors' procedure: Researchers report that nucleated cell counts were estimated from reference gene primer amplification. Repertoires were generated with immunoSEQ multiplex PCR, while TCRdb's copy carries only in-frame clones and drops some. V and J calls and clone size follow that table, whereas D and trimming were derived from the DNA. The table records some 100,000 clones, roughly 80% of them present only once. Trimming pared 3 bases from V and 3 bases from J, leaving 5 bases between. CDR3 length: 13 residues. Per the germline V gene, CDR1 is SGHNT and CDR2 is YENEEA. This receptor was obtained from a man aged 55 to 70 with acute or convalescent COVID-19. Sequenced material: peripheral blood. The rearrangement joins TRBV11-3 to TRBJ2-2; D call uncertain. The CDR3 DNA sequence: TGTGCCAGCAGCTTCGTCGACACCGGGGAGCTGTTTTTT. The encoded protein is CASSFVDTGELFF.